A selection of T cell receptor beta chains follows, all from one sample in a study of control samples from healthy donors and cancer patients. Method: immunoSEQ multiplex PCR; TCRdb's copy keeps in-frame clones and lacks some. The data contain 50,000 or so clones, roughly 95% of them singletons. Sequencing was done on a sample of blood. The receptors were sampled from a woman younger than 30 in good health. CDR3s include the opening cysteine and the closing phenylalanine or tryptophan. Fields, in order: J gene, D gene, clone size, V gene, CDR3 DNA, CDR3 protein. A D gene is named only where the DNA matches it firmly. For some rows the clone size is stated as once, few or many, or as a class when expanded; others skip it.

TRBJ2-5,TRBD1,NA,TRBV2,TGTGCCAGCGGGACAGGGACTGGGACCCAGTACTTC,CASGTGTGTQYF
TRBJ2-6,TRBD1,NA,TRBV7-9,TGTGCCAGCAGCTTAAAATCTCCGACAGGGGTTACTGGGGCCAACGTCCTGACTTTC,CASSLKSPTGVTGANVLTF
TRBJ1-1,NA,NA,TRBV4-1,TGCGCCAGCAGGGGATGGCTAAAGGGCACTGAAGCTTTCTTT,CASRGWLKGTEAFF
TRBJ2-5,NA,NA,TRBV5-1,TGCGCCAGCTCGACTTCAGGGCCGCCCCTCCAAGAGACCCAGTACTTC,CASSTSGPPLQETQYF
TRBJ2-7,TRBD1,NA,TRBV6-1,TGTGCCAGCAGTGAAGCCGGACAGGTTTTCTACGAGCAGTACTTC,CASSEAGQVFYEQYF
TRBJ2-4,TRBD1,few,TRBV24-1,TGTGCCACCAGTGATGAGGACAGGGGGCGAAAAAACATTCAGTACTTC,CATSDEDRGRKNIQYF
TRBJ1-3,TRBD1,NA,TRBV2,TGTGCCGGGACAGACACTGGAAACACCATATATTTT,CAGTDTGNTIYF
TRBJ1-1,TRBD1,NA,TRBV19,TGTGCCAGTAGTCTATGGGACAGCACGAACACTGAAGCTTTCTTT,CASSLWDSTNTEAFF
TRBJ1-5,NA,NA,TRBV3-1/TRBV3-2,TGTGCCAGCAGCCAAGAGGGAAGGAATCAGCCCCAGCATTTT,CASSQEGRNQPQHF
TRBJ1-4,NA,NA,TRBV30,TGTGCCTGGAGTAGGGGGGGCAGTACAACTAATGAAAAACTGTTTTTT,CAWSRGGSTTNEKLFF
TRBJ1-5,NA,NA,TRBV6-5,TGTGCCAGCAGTTACTCACCCCTATCCGGACAGCCCCAGCATTTT,CASSYSPLSGQPQHF
TRBJ2-5,TRBD2,NA,TRBV7-8,TGTGCCAGCAGCCGGCGCGGGGGGGGCCAGGCCCAGTACTTC,CASSRRGGGQAQYF
TRBJ1-1,NA,NA,TRBV12-5,TGTGCTAGTGGTTTTAGGCAGGGTGGCACTGAAGCTTTCTTT,CASGFRQGGTEAFF
TRBJ1-1,NA,NA,TRBV5-6,TGTGCCAGCAGCGTCGACAGGAAAGGAAACACTGAAGCTTTCTTT,CASSVDRKGNTEAFF
TRBJ2-7,NA,NA,TRBV11-2,TGTGCCAGCAGCTTTCCGGGGTGGGCCTCGGGGGCCTACGAGCAGTACTTC,CASSFPGWASGAYEQYF
TRBJ2-7,NA,NA,TRBV9,TGTGCCAGCAGCCCGGGGAGCGGGTCCTACGAGCAGTACTTC,CASSPGSGSYEQYF
TRBJ1-5,NA,NA,TRBV12-3/TRBV12-4,TGTGCCAGCAGTCTCGGGATCAATCAGCCCCAGCATTTT,CASSLGINQPQHF
TRBJ2-7,NA,once,TRBV19,TGTGCCTCATCCCAGGGCCCGACAGCCTCCTACGAGCAGTACTTC,CASSQGPTASYEQYF
TRBJ1-4,TRBD1,NA,TRBV27,TGTGCCAGCAGCTCCCAAGGACAGGGCGAGGAAAAACTGTTTTTT,CASSSQGQGEEKLFF
TRBJ1-2,TRBD1,once,TRBV5-1,TGCGCCAGCAGCCCGAGACAGGGGGGGACTGGCTACACCTTC,CASSPRQGGTGYTF
TRBJ2-5,NA,once,TRBV15,TGTGCCACCAGCACGGTGAGGGGACTCCAAGAGACCCAGTACTTC,CATSTVRGLQETQYF
TRBJ2-7,TRBD2,NA,TRBV2,TGTGCCAGCAAAAGCGGGGGGGCCTGGTACGAGCAGTACTTC,CASKSGGAWYEQYF
TRBJ2-3,NA,NA,TRBV5-5,TGTGCCAGCAGCTTGGATGCAGGGTCAGATACGCAGTATTTT,CASSLDAGSDTQYF
TRBJ2-1,TRBD1,NA,TRBV27,TGTGCCAGCAGCCCAACAGGGGGCAAATGGAATGAGCAGTTCTTC,CASSPTGGKWNEQFF
TRBJ1-5,TRBD1,once,TRBV6-5,TGTGCCACCGAACCTGGGACAGCCAATCAGCCCCAGCATTTT,CATEPGTANQPQHF
TRBJ1-1,NA,NA,TRBV23-1,TGCGTAGGGGCGAACACTGAAGCTTTCTTT,CVGANTEAFF
TRBJ1-2,NA,NA,TRBV4-2,TGTGCCAGCAGCCCCCCGGACAGACCCTATGGCTACACCTTC,CASSPPDRPYGYTF
TRBJ1-2,TRBD1,NA,TRBV27,TGTGCCAGCAGTATCTACCGCCGGGACAGGGTCTATGGCTACACCTTC,CASSIYRRDRVYGYTF
TRBJ2-2,NA,NA,TRBV5-4,TGTGCCAGCAGCTTCGGAGGGGAGCTGTTTTTT,CASSFGGELFF
TRBJ1-2,NA,NA,TRBV2,TGTGCCAGCAGTGAAAACCCAGGCTACTATGGCTACACCTTC,CASSENPGYYGYTF
TRBJ1-1,NA,NA,TRBV30,TGTGCCTGGAGTCCCCCCCCCTGGAACACTGAAGCTTTCTTT,CAWSPPPWNTEAFF
TRBJ2-1,TRBD1,NA,TRBV6-5,TGTGCCAGCAGCAGAGCACAGGGGGCGAGTAATGAGCAGTTCTTC,CASSRAQGASNEQFF
TRBJ1-5,NA,NA,TRBV2,TGTGCCAGCAGTGATTCGGGGGGGACTAATCAGCCCCAGCATTTT,CASSDSGGTNQPQHF
TRBJ1-1,TRBD1,NA,TRBV28,TGTGCCAGCAGCAGGGACAGGGTGACTGAAGCTTTCTTT,CASSRDRVTEAFF
TRBJ1-2,NA,NA,TRBV2,TGTGCCAGCATCGCTACACAATTCACAGCTAACTATGGCTACACCTTC,CASIATQFTANYGYTF
TRBJ1-1,NA,once,TRBV6-5,TGTGCCAGTCGTGATATTACAGGGTGGACTGAAGCTTTCTTT,CASRDITGWTEAFF
TRBJ2-3,TRBD1,NA,TRBV20-1,TGCAGTGCTAGTACCTCCGGGACAGGGTACGGCACAGATACGCAGTATTTT,CSASTSGTGYGTDTQYF
TRBJ1-1,NA,NA,TRBV21-1,TGTGCCAGCAGCAAAGATACGAGGACAGGGACGAGAACTGAAGCTTTCTTT,CASSKDTRTGTRTEAFF
TRBJ2-5,NA,NA,TRBV9,TGTGCCAGCAGCTCGGGGCCCCGGGCCTCAGCAATGGAGACCCAGTACTTC,CASSSGPRASAMETQYF
TRBJ2-3,TRBD1,NA,TRBV3-1/TRBV3-2,TGTGCCAGCAGCCGCGGACAGGGGAGAACAACAGATACGCAGTATTTT,CASSRGQGRTTDTQYF
TRBJ2-1,NA,NA,TRBV4-2,TGTGCCAGCAGCCAAGATGGAGGGTTGAATGAGCAGTTCTTC,CASSQDGGLNEQFF
TRBJ1-4,NA,NA,TRBV27,TGTGCCAGCAGTGGCAACGTGGACGAAAAACTGTTTTTT,CASSGNVDEKLFF
TRBJ2-7,TRBD2,NA,TRBV13,TGTGCCAGCTGCTTCGCGGCGGGGGGCGGGGGGCCCCGACCCTACGAGCAGTACTTC,CASCFAAGGGGPRPYEQYF
TRBJ1-3,TRBD1,NA,TRBV5-6,TGTGCCAGCAGCTTGTCAGACAGGGCAGTCTCTGGAAACACCATATATTTT,CASSLSDRAVSGNTIYF
TRBJ2-3,NA,NA,TRBV4-1,TGCGCCAGCAGCCAAGAGGGAAGCACAGATACGCAGTATTTT,CASSQEGSTDTQYF
TRBJ1-2,TRBD1,NA,TRBV20-1,TGCAGTGCTAGTTCGGACAGGGCGGGCTACACCTTC,CSASSDRAGYTF
TRBJ2-1,TRBD2,NA,TRBV6-4,TGTGCCAGCAGTGAGGGAGCGGGGTCCTACAATGAGCAGTTCTTC,CASSEGAGSYNEQFF
TRBJ2-7,TRBD1,once,TRBV7-9,TGTGCCAGCAGCCCTCTGGCAGGGGGTTACGAGCAGTACTTC,CASSPLAGGYEQYF
TRBJ1-2,NA,once,TRBV13,TGTGCCAGCAGCCTAGGCGGGGACCTTTATGGCTACACCTTC,CASSLGGDLYGYTF
TRBJ2-2,TRBD1,NA,TRBV11-2,TGTGCCAGCAGCTTAGAGACAGGGCGGACCGGGGAGCTGTTTTTT,CASSLETGRTGELFF
TRBJ1-1,NA,few,TRBV7-9,TGTGCCAGCAGCTTAATTCGGACGGAGAACACTGAAGCTTTCTTT,CASSLIRTENTEAFF
TRBJ1-5,NA,once,TRBV6-2/TRBV6-3,TGTGCCAGCAGTTACTCGGTAGATAATAGCAATCAGCCCCAGCATTTT,CASSYSVDNSNQPQHF
TRBJ1-4,TRBD1,NA,TRBV5-1,TGCGCCAGCCGGGGTGAGGGGGCCGGTGAAAAACTGTTTTTT,CASRGEGAGEKLFF